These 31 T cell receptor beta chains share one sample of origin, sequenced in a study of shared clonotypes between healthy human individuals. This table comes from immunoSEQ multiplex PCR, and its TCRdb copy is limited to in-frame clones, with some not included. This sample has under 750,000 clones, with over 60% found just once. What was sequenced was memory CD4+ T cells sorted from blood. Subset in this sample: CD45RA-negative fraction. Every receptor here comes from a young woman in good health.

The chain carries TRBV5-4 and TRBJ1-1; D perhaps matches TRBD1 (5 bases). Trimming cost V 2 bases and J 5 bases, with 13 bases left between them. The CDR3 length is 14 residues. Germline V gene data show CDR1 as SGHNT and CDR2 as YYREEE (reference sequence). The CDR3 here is CASSFPRDTTEAFF. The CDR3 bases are TGTGCCAGCAGCTTCCCCAGGGATACGACTGAAGCTTTCTTT.

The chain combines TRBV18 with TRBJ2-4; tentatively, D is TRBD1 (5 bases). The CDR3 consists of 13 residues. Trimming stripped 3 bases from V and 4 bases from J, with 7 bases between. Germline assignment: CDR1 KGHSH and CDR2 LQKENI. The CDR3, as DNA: TGTGCCAGCTCACCGGCAGGGAAAAACATTCAGTACTTC. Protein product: CASSPAGKNIQYF.

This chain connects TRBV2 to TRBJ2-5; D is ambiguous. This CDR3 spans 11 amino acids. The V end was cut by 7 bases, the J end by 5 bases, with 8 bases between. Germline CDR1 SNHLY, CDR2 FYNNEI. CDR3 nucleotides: TGTGCCAGCACCTCTGAGGAGACCCAGTACTTC. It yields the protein CASTSEETQYF. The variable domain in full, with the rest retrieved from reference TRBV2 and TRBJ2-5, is EPEVTQTPSHQVTQMGQEVILRCVPISNHLYFYWYRQILGQKVEFLVSFYNNEISEKSEIFDDQFSVERPDGSNFTLKIRSTKLEDSAMYFCASTSEETQYFGPGTRLLVL.

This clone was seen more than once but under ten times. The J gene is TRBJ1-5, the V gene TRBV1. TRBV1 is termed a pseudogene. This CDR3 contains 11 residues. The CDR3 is CTSSQYQPQHF. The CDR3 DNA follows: TGCACCAGCAGCCAATATCAGCCCCAGCATTTT.

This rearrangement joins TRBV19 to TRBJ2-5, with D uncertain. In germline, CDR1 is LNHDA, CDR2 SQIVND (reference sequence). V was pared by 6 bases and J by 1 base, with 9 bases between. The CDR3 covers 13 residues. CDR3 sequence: CASRKGSQETQYF. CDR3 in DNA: TGTGCCAGTAGGAAAGGCAGCCAAGAGACCCAGTACTTC. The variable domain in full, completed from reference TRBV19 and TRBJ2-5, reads DGGITQSPKYLFRKEGQNVTLSCEQNLNHDAMYWYRQDPGQGLRLIYYSQIVNDFQKGDIAEGYSVSREKKESFPLTVTSAQKNPTAFYLCASRKGSQETQYFGPGTRLLVL.

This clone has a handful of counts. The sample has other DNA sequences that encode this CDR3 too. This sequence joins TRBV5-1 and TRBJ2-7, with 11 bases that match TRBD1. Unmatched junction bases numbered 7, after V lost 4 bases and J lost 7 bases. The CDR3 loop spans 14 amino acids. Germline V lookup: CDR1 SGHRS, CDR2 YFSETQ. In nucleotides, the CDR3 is TGCGCCAGCAGCGCCGGGACAGGGGGTCTGGAGCAGTACTTC. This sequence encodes CASSAGTGGLEQYF.

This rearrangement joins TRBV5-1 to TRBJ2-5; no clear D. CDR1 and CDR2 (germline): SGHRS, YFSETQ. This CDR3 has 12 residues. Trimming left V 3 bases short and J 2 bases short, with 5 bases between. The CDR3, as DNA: TGCGCCAGCAGCTCGGTTCAAGAGACCCAGTACTTC. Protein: CASSSVQETQYF.

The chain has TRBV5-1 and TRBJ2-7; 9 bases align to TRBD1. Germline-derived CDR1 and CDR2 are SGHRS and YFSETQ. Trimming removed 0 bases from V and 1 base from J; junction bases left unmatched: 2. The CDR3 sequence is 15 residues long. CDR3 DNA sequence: TGCGCCAGCAGCTTGGAGGGACAGGGTTCCTACGAGCAGTACTTC. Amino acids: CASSLEGQGSYEQYF.

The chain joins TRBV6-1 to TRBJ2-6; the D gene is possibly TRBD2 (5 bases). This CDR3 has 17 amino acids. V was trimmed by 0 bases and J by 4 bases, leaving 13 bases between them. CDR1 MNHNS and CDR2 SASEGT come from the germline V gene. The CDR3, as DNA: TGTGCCAGCAGTGAAGCGCTAGCCCTAGGAGGGGCCAACGTCCTGACTTTC. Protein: CASSEALALGGANVLTF.

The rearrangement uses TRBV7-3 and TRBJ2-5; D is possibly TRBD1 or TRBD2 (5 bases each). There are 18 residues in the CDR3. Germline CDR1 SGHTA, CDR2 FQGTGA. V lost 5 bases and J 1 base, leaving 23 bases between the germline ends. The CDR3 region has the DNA TGTGCCAGCAGCCCTGGACTGTCAGGACGGGGCCTCCAAGAGACCCAGTACTTC. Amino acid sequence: CASSPGLSGRGLQETQYF.

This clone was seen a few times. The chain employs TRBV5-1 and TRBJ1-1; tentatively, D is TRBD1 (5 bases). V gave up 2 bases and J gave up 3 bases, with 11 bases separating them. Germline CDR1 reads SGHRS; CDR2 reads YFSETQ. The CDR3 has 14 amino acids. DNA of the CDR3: TGCGCCAGCAGCTTTTATGGGGCGGACACTGAAGCTTTCTTT. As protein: CASSFYGADTEAFF.

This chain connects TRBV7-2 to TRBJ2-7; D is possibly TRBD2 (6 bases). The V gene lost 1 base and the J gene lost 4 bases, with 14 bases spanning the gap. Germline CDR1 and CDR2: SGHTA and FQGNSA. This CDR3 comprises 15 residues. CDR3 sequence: CASSLGGAGKYEQYF. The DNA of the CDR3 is TGTGCCAGCAGCTTAGGTGGGGCGGGGAAGTACGAGCAGTACTTC.

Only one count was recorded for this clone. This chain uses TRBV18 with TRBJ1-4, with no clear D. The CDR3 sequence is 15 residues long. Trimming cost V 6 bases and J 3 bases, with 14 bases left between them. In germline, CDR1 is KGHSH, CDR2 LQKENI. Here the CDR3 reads CASSLNGVPNEKLFF. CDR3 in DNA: TGTGCCAGCTCGCTAAACGGGGTTCCTAATGAAAAACTGTTTTTT.

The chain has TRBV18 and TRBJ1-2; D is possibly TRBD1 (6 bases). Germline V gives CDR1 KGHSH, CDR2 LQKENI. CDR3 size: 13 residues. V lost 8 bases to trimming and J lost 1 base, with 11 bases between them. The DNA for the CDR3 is TGTGCCAGCGCGGACAGCAGTAACTATGGCTACACCTTC. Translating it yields CASADSSNYGYTF.

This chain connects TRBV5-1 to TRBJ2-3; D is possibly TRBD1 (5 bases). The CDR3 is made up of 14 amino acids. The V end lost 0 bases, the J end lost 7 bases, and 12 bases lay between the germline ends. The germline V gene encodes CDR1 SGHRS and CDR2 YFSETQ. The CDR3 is CASSLGGPANTQYF. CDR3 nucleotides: TGCGCCAGCAGCTTGGGGGGCCCCGCGAATACGCAGTATTTT. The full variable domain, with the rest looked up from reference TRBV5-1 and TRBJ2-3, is KAGVTQTPRYLIKTRGQQVTLSCSPISGHRSVSWYQQTPGQGLQFLFEYFSETQRNKGNFPGRFSGRQFSNSRSEMNVSTLELGDSALYLCASSLGGPANTQYFGPGTRLTVL.

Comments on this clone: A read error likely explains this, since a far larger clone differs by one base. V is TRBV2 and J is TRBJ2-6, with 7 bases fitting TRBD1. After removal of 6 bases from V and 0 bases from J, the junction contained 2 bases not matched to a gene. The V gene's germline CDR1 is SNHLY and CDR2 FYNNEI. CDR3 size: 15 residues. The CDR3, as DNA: TGTGCCAGCAGACGACAGGGCTCTGGGGCCAACGTCCTGACTTTC. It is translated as CASRRQGSGANVLTF.

CDR3 bases: TGTGCCAGTAGTTCCCAGGGAGAGACCCAGTACTTC. Its protein product is CASSSQGETQYF. V usage is TRBV19 and J usage is TRBJ2-5; D perhaps matches TRBD1 (5 bases). Germline values: CDR1 LNHDA, CDR2 SQIVND (reference sequence). This CDR3 contains 12 residues. V was trimmed by 5 bases and J by 4 bases, leaving 8 bases between them.

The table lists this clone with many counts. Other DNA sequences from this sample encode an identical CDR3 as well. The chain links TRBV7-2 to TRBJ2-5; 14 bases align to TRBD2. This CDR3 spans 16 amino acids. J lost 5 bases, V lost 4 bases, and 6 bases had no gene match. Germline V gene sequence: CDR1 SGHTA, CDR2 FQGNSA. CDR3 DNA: TGTGCCAGCAGCTCAGGGGGACTAGCGGGAGTCGAGACCCAGTACTTC. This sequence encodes CASSSGGLAGVETQYF. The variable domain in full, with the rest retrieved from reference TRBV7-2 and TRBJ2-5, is GAGVSQSPSNKVTEKGKDVELRCDPISGHTALYWYRQSLGQGLEFLIYFQGNSAPDKSGLPSDRFSAERTGGSVSTLTIQRTQQEDSAVYLCASSSGGLAGVETQYFGPGTRLLVL.

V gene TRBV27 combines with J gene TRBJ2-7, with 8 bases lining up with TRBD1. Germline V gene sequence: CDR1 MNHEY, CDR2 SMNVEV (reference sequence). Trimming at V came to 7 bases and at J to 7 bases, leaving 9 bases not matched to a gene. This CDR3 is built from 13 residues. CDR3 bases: TGTGCCAGCACCTCACCCAGGGGGCAAGAGCAGTACTTC. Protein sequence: CASTSPRGQEQYF.

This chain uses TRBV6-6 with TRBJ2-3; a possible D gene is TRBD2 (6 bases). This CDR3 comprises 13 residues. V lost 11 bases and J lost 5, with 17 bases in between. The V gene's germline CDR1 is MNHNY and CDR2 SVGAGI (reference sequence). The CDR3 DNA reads TGTGCCGCGGAGACTGGAGGGGAAGATACGCAGTATTTT. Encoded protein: CAAETGGEDTQYF.

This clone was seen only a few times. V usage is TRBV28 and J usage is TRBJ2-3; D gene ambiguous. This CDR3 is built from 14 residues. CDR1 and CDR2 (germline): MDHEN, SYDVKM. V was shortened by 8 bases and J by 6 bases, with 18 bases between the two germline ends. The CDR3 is CASLRAANVDTQYF. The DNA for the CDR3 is TGTGCCAGCCTAAGGGCAGCTAACGTTGATACGCAGTATTTT.

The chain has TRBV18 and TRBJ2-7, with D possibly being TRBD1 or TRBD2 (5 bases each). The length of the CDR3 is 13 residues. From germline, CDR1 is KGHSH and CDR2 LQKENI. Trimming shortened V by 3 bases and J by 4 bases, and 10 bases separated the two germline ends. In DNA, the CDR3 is TGTGCCAGCTCACCCTGGGACGGTTACGAGCAGTACTTC. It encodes CASSPWDGYEQYF.

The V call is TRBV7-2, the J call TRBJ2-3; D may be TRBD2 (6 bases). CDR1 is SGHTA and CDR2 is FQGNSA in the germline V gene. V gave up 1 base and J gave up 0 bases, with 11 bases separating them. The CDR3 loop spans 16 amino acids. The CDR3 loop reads CASSLESGLSTDTQYF. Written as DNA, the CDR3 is TGTGCCAGCAGCTTAGAGAGCGGGCTTAGCACAGATACGCAGTATTTT. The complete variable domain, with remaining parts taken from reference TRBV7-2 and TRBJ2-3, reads GAGVSQSPSNKVTEKGKDVELRCDPISGHTALYWYRQSLGQGLEFLIYFQGNSAPDKSGLPSDRFSAERTGGSVSTLTIQRTQQEDSAVYLCASSLESGLSTDTQYFGPGTRLTVL.

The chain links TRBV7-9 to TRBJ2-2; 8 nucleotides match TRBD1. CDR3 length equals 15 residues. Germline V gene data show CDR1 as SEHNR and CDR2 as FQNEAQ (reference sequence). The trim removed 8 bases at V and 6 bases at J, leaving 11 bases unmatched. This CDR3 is CASYPGTGTSGELFF. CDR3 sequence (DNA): TGTGCCAGCTACCCCGGGACAGGAACCTCCGGGGAGCTGTTTTTT. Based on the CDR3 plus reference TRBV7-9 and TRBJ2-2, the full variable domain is DTGVSQNPRHKITKRGQNVTFRCDPISEHNRLYWYRQTLGQGPEFLTYFQNEAQLEKSRLLSDRFSAERPKGSFSTLEIQRTEQGDSAMYLCASYPGTGTSGELFFGEGSRLTVL.

The CDR3 loop reads CASSEAAGVLEQFF. Written as DNA, the CDR3 is TGTGCCAGCAGTGAGGCGGCAGGAGTTCTTGAGCAGTTCTTC. This rearrangement joins TRBV25-1 to TRBJ2-1, with D unclear. CDR3 length equals 14 residues. Between the trimmed V and J ends, which lost 3 bases and 9 bases, there was a span of 15 bases. Per the germline V gene, CDR1 is MGHDK and CDR2 is SYGVNS.

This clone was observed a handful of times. The CDR3 sequence: CASSFTGTGYTDTQYF. The CDR3, as DNA: TGTGCCAGCAGCTTCACCGGGACAGGGTACACAGATACGCAGTATTTT. The chain uses TRBV11-2 and TRBJ2-3; TRBD1 aligns across 9 bases. Germline V gene data show CDR1 as SGHAT and CDR2 as FQNNGV. Trimming cost V 3 bases and J 2 bases; bases outside gene matches: 6. The CDR3 extends over 16 amino acids. Full variable domain (remainder filled in from reference TRBV11-2 and TRBJ2-3): EAGVAQSPRYKIIEKRQSVAFWCNPISGHATLYWYQQILGQGPKLLIQFQNNGVVDDSQLPKDRFSAERLKGVDSTLKIQPAKLEDSAVYLCASSFTGTGYTDTQYFGPGTRLTVL.

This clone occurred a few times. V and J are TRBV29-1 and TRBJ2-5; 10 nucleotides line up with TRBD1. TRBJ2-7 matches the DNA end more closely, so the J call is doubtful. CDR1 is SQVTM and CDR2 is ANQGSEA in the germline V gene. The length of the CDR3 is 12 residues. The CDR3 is CSVGQGIYEQYF. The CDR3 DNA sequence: TGCAGCGTGGGACAGGGGATCTACGAGCAGTACTTC.

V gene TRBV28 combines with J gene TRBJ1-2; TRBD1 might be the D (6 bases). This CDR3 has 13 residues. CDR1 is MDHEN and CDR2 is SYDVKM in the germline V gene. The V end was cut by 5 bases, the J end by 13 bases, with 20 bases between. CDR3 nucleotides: TGTGCCAGCAGTCTCCACCGGGGGGCGAGAGGCACCTTC. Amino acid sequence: CASSLHRGARGTF.

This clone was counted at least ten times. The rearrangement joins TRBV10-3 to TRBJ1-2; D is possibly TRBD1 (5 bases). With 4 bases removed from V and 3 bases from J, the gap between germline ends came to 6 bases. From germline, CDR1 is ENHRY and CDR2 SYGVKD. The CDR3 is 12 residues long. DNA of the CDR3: TGTGCCATCAGTGGGGGGGACTATGGCTACACCTTC. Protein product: CAISGGDYGYTF.

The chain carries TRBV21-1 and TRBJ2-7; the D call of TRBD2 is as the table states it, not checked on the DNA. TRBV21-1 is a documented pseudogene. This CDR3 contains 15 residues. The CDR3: CASSLTPGTSYEQYF. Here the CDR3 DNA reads TGTGCCAGCAGCCTCACCCCCGGGACTAGCTACGAGCAGTACTTC.

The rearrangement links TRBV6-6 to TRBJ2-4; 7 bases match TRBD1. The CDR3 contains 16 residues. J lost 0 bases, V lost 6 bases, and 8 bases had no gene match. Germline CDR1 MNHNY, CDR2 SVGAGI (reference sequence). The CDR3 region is CASSQGQSLAKNIQYF. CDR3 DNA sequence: TGTGCCAGCAGCCAGGGACAGAGCCTAGCCAAAAACATTCAGTACTTC.